This record looks at one T cell receptor beta chain sequence and its context. This sample was taken from a study of blood T cell repertoires in COVID-19. Per the original data handling: Amplification from reference gene primers served as the basis for estimated nucleated cell counts. Profiled with immunoSEQ multiplex PCR; TCRdb holds only in-frame clones, not every one. From that table come the V and J calls and clone size; the DNA was used to work out D and trimming. The data show over 130,000 clones, with 85% seen just once and about 2.9% held by the top ten. Specimen: peripheral blood. The receptor was derived from a man aged 50 or older with acute or convalescent COVID-19.

The CDR3 loop reads CASSLARGTDTQYF. In DNA, the CDR3 is TGTGCCAGCAGTTTGGCCAGGGGGACAGATACGCAGTATTTT. The rearrangement links TRBV27 to TRBJ2-3; 7 bases match TRBD1. The CDR3 is 14 amino acids. Germline CDR1 MNHEY, CDR2 SMNVEV (reference sequence). The ends lost 3 bases at V and 3 bases at J; junction bases unmatched: 3.